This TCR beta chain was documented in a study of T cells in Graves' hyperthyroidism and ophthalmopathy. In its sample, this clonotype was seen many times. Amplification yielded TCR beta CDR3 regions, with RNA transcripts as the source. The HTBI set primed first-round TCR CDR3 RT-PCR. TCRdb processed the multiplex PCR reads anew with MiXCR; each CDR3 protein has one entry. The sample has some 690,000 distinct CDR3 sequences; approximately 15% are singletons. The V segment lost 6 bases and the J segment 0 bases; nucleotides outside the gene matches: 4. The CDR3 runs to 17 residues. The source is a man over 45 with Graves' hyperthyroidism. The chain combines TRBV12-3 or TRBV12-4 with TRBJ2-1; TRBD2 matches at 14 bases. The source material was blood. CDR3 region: CASSAGTSGSSYNEQFF. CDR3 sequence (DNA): TGTGCCAGCAGCGCCGGGACTAGCGGGAGCTCCTACAATGAGCAGTTCTTC.